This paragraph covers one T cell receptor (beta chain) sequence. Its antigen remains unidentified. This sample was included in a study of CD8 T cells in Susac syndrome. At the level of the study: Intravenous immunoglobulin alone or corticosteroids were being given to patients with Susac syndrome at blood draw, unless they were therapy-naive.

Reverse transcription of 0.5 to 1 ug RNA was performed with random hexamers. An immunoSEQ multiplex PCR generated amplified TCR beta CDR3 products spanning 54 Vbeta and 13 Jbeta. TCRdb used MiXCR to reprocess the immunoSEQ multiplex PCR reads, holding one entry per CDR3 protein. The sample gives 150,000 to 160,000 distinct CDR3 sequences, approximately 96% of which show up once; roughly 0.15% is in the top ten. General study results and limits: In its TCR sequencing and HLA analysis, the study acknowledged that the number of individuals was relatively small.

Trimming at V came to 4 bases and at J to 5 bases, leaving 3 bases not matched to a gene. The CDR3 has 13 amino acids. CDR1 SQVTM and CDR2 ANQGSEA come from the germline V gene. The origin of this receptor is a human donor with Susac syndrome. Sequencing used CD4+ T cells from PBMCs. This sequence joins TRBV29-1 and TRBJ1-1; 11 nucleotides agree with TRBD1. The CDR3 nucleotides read TGCAGCGTTGGGGACAGGGGGATTACTGAAGCTTTCTTT. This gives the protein CSVGDRGITEAFF.